The 15 T cell receptor beta chains reported below all come from one sample, sequenced in a study of blood T cell repertoires in COVID-19. Clones were sequenced by immunoSEQ multiplex PCR, and TCRdb holds only the in-frame ones, with some missing. Among some 330,000 clones listed, 87% were seen once. The sequencing input was PBMCs or T cells enriched from blood (not recorded which). The source of these receptors is a middle-aged man in a cohort exposed to, infected with or recovered from COVID-19 (not recorded which).

A single count supports this clone. The CDR3 nucleotides read TGCGCCAGCAGCTTGGTCGGAGAGTCTGGAAACACCATATATTTT. Its translation: CASSLVGESGNTIYF. This rearrangement joins TRBV5-1 to TRBJ1-3; D gene ambiguous. With 0 bases removed from V and 1 base from J, the gap between germline ends came to 8 bases. The CDR3 runs 15 residues. Germline-derived CDR1 and CDR2 are SGHRS and YFSETQ.

V is TRBV30 and J is TRBJ2-1, with D possibly matching TRBD2 (6 bases). The CDR3 extends over 14 amino acids. The ends were cut back, 2 bases at V and 12 bases at J, with 20 bases in the middle. Germline CDR1 reads GTSNPN; CDR2 reads SVGIG (reference sequence). The CDR3 DNA sequence: TGTGCCTGGAGTCCACCCGCTGGGACTTGGCGGCAGTTCTTC. Translating it yields CAWSPPAGTWRQFF.

The V call is TRBV7-8, the J call TRBJ2-1; 7 nucleotides align to TRBD1. The CDR3 spans 14 residues. With V trimmed by 7 bases and J by 7 bases, 10 bases remained unmatched. In germline, CDR1 is SGHVS, CDR2 FQNEAQ. The CDR3 DNA reads as TGTGCCAGCACCCAAGGGGACAGAAGGAATGAGCAGTTCTTC. Its protein is CASTQGDRRNEQFF.

This chain connects TRBV24-1 to TRBJ1-5, with 8 nucleotides matching TRBD1. Germline CDR1 reads KGHDR; CDR2 reads SFDVKD. Trimming cost V 4 bases and J 6 bases; bases outside gene matches: 7. This CDR3 comprises 15 residues. The CDR3 region has the DNA TGTGCCACCAGTGAGACAGGACAGGGAGGTCAGCCCCAGCATTTT. This gives the protein CATSETGQGGQPQHF.

The chain employs TRBV5-1 and TRBJ2-7, with D possibly matching TRBD2 (5 bases). The CDR3 loop spans 16 amino acids. With 0 bases removed from V and 3 bases from J, the gap between germline ends came to 16 bases. CDR1 SGHRS and CDR2 YFSETQ come from the germline V gene. The CDR3 sequence: CASSLGGADGLYEQYF. The CDR3 DNA is TGCGCCAGCAGCTTGGGTGGCGCGGACGGACTCTACGAGCAGTACTTC.

In DNA, the CDR3 is TGTGCCAGCAGCTTATGGACTGGCTCTGGAAACACCATATATTTT. It is translated as CASSLWTGSGNTIYF. The V gene is TRBV7-9, the J gene TRBJ1-3; D remains unclear. The germline gives CDR1 SEHNR, CDR2 FQNEAQ (reference sequence). The ends were cut back, 2 bases at V and 0 bases at J, with 8 bases in the middle. The CDR3 extends over 15 amino acids.

This chain connects TRBV13 to TRBJ2-7, with 10 bases that match TRBD2. With 0 bases clipped from V and 1 base from J, the junction kept 3 bases outside the gene matches. CDR3 length: 16 amino acids. Germline V gene data show CDR1 as PRHDT and CDR2 as FYEKMQ (reference sequence). Written as DNA, the CDR3 is TGTGCCAGCAGCTTAGGTCCTAGCGGGAGTTCCTACGAGCAGTACTTC. Its translation: CASSLGPSGSSYEQYF.

J is TRBJ2-7 and V is TRBV5-1; the D gene is possibly TRBD2 (6 bases). The germline V gene has CDR1 SGHRS and CDR2 YFSETQ. The CDR3 sequence is 13 residues long. V was pared by 3 bases and J by 0 bases, with 7 bases between. The CDR3 loop is CASSSGSSYEQYF. CDR3 coding DNA: TGCGCCAGCAGCTCCGGGAGCTCCTACGAGCAGTACTTC.

The rearrangement uses TRBV28 and TRBJ2-7, with 9 bases fitting TRBD1. CDR1 and CDR2 from the germline V gene are MDHEN and SYDVKM. This CDR3 region has 16 residues. V was pared by 8 bases and J by 4 bases, with 15 bases of the junction left unmatched. CDR3 loop: CASGGGTGTGTYEQYF. DNA of the CDR3: TGTGCCAGCGGAGGAGGAACCGGGACAGGGACTTACGAGCAGTACTTC.

The chain combines TRBV10-2 with TRBJ1-5, with TRBD1 as a possible D gene (5 bases). The ends were cut back, 6 bases at V and 7 bases at J, with 16 bases in the middle. This CDR3 has 14 amino acids. CDR1 is WSHSY, CDR2 SAAADI, per germline. For the CDR3, the DNA is TGCGCCAGCAGCCCCAGGGTATTAGGACAGCCCCAGCATTTT. It specifies CASSPRVLGQPQHF.

The rearrangement uses TRBV5-1 and TRBJ2-3, with TRBD2 matching over 8 bases. The germline V gene encodes CDR1 SGHRS and CDR2 YFSETQ. The CDR3 covers 15 residues. Trimming took 0 bases from V and 3 from J; bases not matched to a gene: 3. In DNA, the CDR3 is TGCGCCAGCAGCTTGGCCGGGACTAGAACAGATACGCAGTATTTT. This gives the protein CASSLAGTRTDTQYF.

The chain uses TRBV20-1 and TRBJ2-5; weak D call: TRBD2 (5 bases). The length of the CDR3 is 11 residues. From germline, CDR1 is DFQATT and CDR2 SNEGSKA (reference sequence). The ends were cut back, 5 bases at V and 5 bases at J, with 9 bases in the middle. CDR3 in amino acids: CSARTSETQYF. CDR3 bases: TGCAGTGCTCGGACTTCGGAGACCCAGTACTTC.

The chain couples TRBV18 to TRBJ2-7, with 7 bases fitting TRBD2. The V gene's germline CDR1 is KGHSH and CDR2 LQKENI. This CDR3 comprises 14 residues. The V and J ends lost 3 bases and 6 bases, in that order; junction bases with no gene match: 8. In DNA, the CDR3 is TGTGCCAGCTCACCCGGACTAGTAGGTGGCGAGCAGTACTTC. Amino acid sequence: CASSPGLVGGEQYF.

The V gene is TRBV7-2, the J gene TRBJ1-2; tentative D call: TRBD1 (5 bases). CDR1 is SGHTA and CDR2 is FQGNSA in the germline V gene. This CDR3 spans 13 amino acids. V lost 0 bases, J lost 5 bases, and 7 bases lay in between. CDR3 in amino acids: CASSLATAYGYTF. As DNA, the CDR3 is TGTGCCAGCAGCTTAGCGACAGCATATGGCTACACCTTC.

This clone has only a few counts. The gene calls are TRBV5-1 and TRBJ2-2; 9 nucleotides agree with TRBD2. CDR3 size: 15 residues. Germline-derived CDR1 and CDR2 are SGHRS and YFSETQ. The trim removed 1 base at V and 6 bases at J, leaving 4 bases unmatched. The CDR3 DNA sequence: TGCGCCAGCAGCTTGATTAGCGGGAGTCCCGGGGAGCTGTTTTTT. Translating gives CASSLISGSPGELFF. The full variable domain, completed using reference TRBV5-1 and TRBJ2-2, is KAGVTQTPRYLIKTRGQQVTLSCSPISGHRSVSWYQQTPGQGLQFLFEYFSETQRNKGNFPGRFSGRQFSNSRSEMNVSTLELGDSALYLCASSLISGSPGELFFGEGSRLTVL.